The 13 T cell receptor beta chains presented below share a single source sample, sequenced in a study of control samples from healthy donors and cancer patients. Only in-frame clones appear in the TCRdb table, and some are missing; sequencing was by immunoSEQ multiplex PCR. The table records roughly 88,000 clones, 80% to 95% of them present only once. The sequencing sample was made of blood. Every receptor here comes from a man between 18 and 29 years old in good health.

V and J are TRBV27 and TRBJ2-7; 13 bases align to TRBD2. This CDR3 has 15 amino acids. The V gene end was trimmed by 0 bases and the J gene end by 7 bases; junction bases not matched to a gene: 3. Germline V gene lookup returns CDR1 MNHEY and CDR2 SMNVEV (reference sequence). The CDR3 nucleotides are TGTGCCAGCAGTTTATCGACTAGCGGGGGGTCAGAGCAGTACTTC. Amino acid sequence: CASSLSTSGGSEQYF.

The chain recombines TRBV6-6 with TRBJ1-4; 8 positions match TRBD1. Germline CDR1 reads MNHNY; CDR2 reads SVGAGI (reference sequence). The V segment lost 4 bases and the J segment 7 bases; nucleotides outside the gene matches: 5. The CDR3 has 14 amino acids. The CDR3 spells CASSFSGTGEKLFF. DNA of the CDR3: TGTGCCAGCAGTTTTTCCGGGACAGGTGAAAAACTGTTTTTT.

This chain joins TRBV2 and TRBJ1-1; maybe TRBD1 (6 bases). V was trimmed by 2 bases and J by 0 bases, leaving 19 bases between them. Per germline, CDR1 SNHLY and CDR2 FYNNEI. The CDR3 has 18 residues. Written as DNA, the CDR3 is TGTGCCAGCAGTGAACTGAGGGACACCCGGGGGGTGAACACTGAAGCTTTCTTT. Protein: CASSELRDTRGVNTEAFF.

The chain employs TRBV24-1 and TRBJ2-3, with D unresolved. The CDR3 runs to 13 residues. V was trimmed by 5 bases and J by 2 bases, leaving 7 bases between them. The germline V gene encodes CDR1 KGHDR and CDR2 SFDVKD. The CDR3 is CATSAGYTDTQYF. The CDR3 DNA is TGTGCCACCAGTGCGGGTTACACAGATACGCAGTATTTT.

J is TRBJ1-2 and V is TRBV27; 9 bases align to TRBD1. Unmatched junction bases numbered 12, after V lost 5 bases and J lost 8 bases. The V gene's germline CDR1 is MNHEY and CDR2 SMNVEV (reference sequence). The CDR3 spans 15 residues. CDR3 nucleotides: TGTGCCAGCAGTAGATCGGGACAGGGAGATCGAGGCTACACCTTC. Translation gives CASSRSGQGDRGYTF.

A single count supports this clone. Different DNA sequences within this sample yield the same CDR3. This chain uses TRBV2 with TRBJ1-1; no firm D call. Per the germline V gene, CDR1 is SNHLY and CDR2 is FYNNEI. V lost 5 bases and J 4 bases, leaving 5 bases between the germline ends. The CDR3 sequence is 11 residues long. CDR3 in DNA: TGTGCCAGCAGTCTCGGCACTGAAGCTTTCTTT. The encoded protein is CASSLGTEAFF.

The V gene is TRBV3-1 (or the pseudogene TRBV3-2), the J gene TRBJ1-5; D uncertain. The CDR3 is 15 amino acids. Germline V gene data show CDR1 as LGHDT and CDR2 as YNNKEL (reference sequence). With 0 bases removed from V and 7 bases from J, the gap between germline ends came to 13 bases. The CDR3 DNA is TGTGCCAGCAGCCAAGATCCTTGGGCGAGGCAGCCCCAGCATTTT. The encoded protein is CASSQDPWARQPQHF.

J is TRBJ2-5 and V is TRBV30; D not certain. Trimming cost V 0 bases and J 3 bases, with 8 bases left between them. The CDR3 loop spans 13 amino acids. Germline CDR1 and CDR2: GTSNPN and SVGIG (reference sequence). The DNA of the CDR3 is TGTGCCTGGAGTGTACGTAGAAAAGAGACCCAGTACTTC. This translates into CAWSVRRKETQYF. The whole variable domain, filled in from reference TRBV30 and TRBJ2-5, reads SQTIHQWPATLVQPVGSPLSLECTVEGTSNPNLYWYRQAAGRGLQLLFYSVGIGQISSEVPQNLSASRPQDRQFILSSKKLLLSDSGFYLCAWSVRRKETQYFGPGTRLLVL.

The CDR3 sequence: CAWSAGVNTEAFF. In DNA form, the CDR3 reads TGTGCCTGGAGTGCGGGGGTGAACACTGAAGCTTTCTTT. V gene TRBV30 combines with J gene TRBJ1-1; D might be TRBD1 (5 bases). The V gene lost 1 base and the J gene lost 0 bases, with 6 bases spanning the gap. Germline V CDR1 and CDR2: GTSNPN, SVGIG (reference sequence). The CDR3 sequence is 13 residues long. Full variable domain (missing parts from reference TRBV30 and TRBJ1-1): SQTIHQWPATLVQPVGSPLSLECTVEGTSNPNLYWYRQAAGRGLQLLFYSVGIGQISSEVPQNLSASRPQDRQFILSSKKLLLSDSGFYLCAWSAGVNTEAFFGQGTRLTVV.

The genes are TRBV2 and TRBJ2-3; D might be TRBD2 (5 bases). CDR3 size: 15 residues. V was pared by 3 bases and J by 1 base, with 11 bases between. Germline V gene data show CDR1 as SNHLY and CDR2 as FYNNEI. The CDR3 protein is CASSEVLGGTDTQYF. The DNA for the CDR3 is TGTGCCAGCAGTGAGGTTCTGGGAGGCACAGATACGCAGTATTTT.

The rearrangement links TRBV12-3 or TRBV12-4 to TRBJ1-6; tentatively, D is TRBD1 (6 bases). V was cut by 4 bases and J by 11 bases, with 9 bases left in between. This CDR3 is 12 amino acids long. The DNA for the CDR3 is TGTGCCAGCAGTTGGGGGCGGACACCCCTCCACTTT. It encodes CASSWGRTPLHF.

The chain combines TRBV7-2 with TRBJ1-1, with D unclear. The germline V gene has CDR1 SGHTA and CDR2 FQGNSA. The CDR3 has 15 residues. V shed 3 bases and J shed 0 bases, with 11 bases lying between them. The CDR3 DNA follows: TGTGCCAGCAGCTTGAGCCCGGGCATGAACACTGAAGCTTTCTTT. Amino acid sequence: CASSLSPGMNTEAFF.

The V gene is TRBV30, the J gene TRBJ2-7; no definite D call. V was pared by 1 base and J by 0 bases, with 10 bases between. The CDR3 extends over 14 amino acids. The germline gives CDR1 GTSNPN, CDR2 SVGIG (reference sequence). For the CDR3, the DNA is TGTGCCTGGAGTGGGCAGACGCCCTCCTACGAGCAGTACTTC. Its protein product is CAWSGQTPSYEQYF.